Listed below are T cell receptor beta chains from one sample, sequenced in a study of T cell changes during pregnancy in multiple sclerosis. TCRdb keeps only in-frame clones here, not all; method: immunoSEQ multiplex PCR. The sample contains tens of thousands of clones, 90% to 95% of which appear only once. The sample consisted of peripheral blood, taken in the second trimester of pregnancy. The receptors come from a female donor in good health, enrolled as a control in a pregnancy study. CDR3s include the opening cysteine and the closing phenylalanine or tryptophan. D genes are given only for firm matches. Size is omitted from some rows. Given values are once, few, many or a class for expanded clones.

>TRBV27|TRBJ1-1|NA|TRBD1
TGTGCCAGCAGTTTATCCGGGACAGGGGCTGAAGCTTTCTTT
CASSLSGTGAEAFF
>TRBV6-1|TRBJ2-1|NA|NA
TGTGCCAGCAGCCAGGGGAATGAGCAGTTCTTC
CASSQGNEQFF
>TRBV5-1|TRBJ1-5|NA|TRBD1
TGCGCCAGCAGCTTGGGACAGGGGGCTGGTCAGCCCCAGCATTTT
CASSLGQGAGQPQHF
>TRBV2|TRBJ2-2|NA|NA
TGTGCCAGCACTTGGACTTGGAACACCGGGGAGCTGTTTTTT
CASTWTWNTGELFF
>TRBV27|TRBJ2-7|NA|TRBD1
TGTGCCAGCAGGGGACAGGGAGGTGTCCTCTACGAGCAGTACTTC
CASRGQGGVLYEQYF
>TRBV6-5|TRBJ2-1|NA|TRBD2
TGTGCCAGCCGGCCCAGACTAGCGGGAGTTGGTGAGCAGTTCTTC
CASRPRLAGVGEQFF
>TRBV28|TRBJ2-7|NA|NA
TGTGCCAGCAGCTTGGGTCCAGGGTGGGACTACGAGCAGTACTTC
CASSLGPGWDYEQYF
>TRBV6-4|TRBJ1-4|NA|NA
TGTGCCAGCAGTATCAGGCGTAATGAAAAACTGTTTTTT
CASSIRRNEKLFF
>TRBV18|TRBJ2-7|NA|NA
TGTGCCAGCTCACCGGGGCCAGGGGGGTCTGGGGTCATTTACGAGCAGTACTTC
CASSPGPGGSGVIYEQYF
>TRBV6-4|TRBJ2-3|NA|TRBD2
TGTGCCAGCAGGGGGACTAGCACCCCGGGAGATACGCAGTATTTT
CASRGTSTPGDTQYF
>TRBV7-7|TRBJ1-3|once|TRBD1
TGTGCTAGCAGCCGGGACAGGGGAAACACCATATATTTT
CASSRDRGNTIYF
>TRBV7-9|TRBJ1-5|NA|NA
TGTGCCAGCAGCTTAGATGGGGGGGATCAGCCCCAGCATTTT
CASSLDGGDQPQHF
>TRBV28|TRBJ1-5|once|NA
TGTGCCAGCAGTAGTCCAGGACTTAGCAATCAGCCCCAGCATTTT
CASSSPGLSNQPQHF
>TRBV4-2|TRBJ1-4|NA|TRBD1
TGTGCCAGCAGCCAAGTTACCGGGACAGCTAATGAAAAACTGTTTTTT
CASSQVTGTANEKLFF
>TRBV7-9|TRBJ1-2|NA|NA
TGTGCCAGCAGCTTATTAACTAACTATGGCTACACCTTC
CASSLLTNYGYTF
>TRBV6-5|TRBJ2-7|NA|NA
TGTGCCGCGTCTCGAGCGGGTAGCTCCTACGAGCAGTACTTC
CAASRAGSSYEQYF
>TRBV18|TRBJ2-7|NA|NA
TGTGCCAGCTCACCACGCCCGGGTACCTACGAGCAGTACTTC
CASSPRPGTYEQYF
>TRBV28|TRBJ2-1|NA|TRBD2
TGTGCCAGCAGGGGGCGGGAGGACCAGTTCTTC
CASRGREDQFF
>TRBV27|TRBJ2-7|NA|NA
TGTGCCAGCAGTTTATTCCAGGGCTCCTACGAGCAGTACTTC
CASSLFQGSYEQYF
>TRBV7-9|TRBJ1-2|NA|TRBD1
TGTGCCAGCAGCTTACCAGGGGGCTGGTATGGCTACACCTTC
CASSLPGGWYGYTF
>TRBV7-9|TRBJ2-7|NA|TRBD2
TGTGCCAGCAGCCCCTACGGGGGGGCGAACGAGCAGTACTTC
CASSPYGGANEQYF
>TRBV27|TRBJ2-1|once|TRBD2
TGTGCCAGCAGTTCGTCCGGGACTAGCTCCTACAATGAGCAGTTCTTC
CASSSSGTSSYNEQFF
>TRBV18|TRBJ2-3|NA|NA
TGTGCCAGCTCACGGGGCGGCGTCACAGATACGCAGTATTTT
CASSRGGVTDTQYF
>TRBV11-2|TRBJ2-1|NA|TRBD1
TGTGCCAGCAGCCCCTACCGGGACAGGGCTTATGAGCAGTTCTTC
CASSPYRDRAYEQFF
>TRBV5-1|TRBJ2-3|NA|TRBD2
TGCGCCAGCAGCTCCAGCGGGGCCACAGATACGCAGTATTTT
CASSSSGATDTQYF
>TRBV7-9|TRBJ1-1|NA|TRBD1
TGTGCCAGCAGTGTGTCGGGACAGGGGATGGTGGGCACTGAAGCTTTCTTT
CASSVSGQGMVGTEAFF
>TRBV5-4|TRBJ2-1|NA|TRBD2
TGTGCCAGCAGCTTGTTTGCGGGAGGTATGAATGAGCAGTTCTTC
CASSLFAGGMNEQFF